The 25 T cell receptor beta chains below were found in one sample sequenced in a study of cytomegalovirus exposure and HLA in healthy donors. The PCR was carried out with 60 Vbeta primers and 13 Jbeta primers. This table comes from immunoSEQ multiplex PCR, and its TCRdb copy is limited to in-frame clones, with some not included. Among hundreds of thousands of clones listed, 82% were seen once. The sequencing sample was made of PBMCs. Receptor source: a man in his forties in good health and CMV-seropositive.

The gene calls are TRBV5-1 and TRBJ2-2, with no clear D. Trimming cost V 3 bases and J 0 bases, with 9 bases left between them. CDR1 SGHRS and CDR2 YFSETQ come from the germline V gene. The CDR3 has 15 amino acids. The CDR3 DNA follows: TGCGCCAGCAGCTCCGCGGTTCCGAACACCGGGGAGCTGTTTTTT. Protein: CASSSAVPNTGELFF.

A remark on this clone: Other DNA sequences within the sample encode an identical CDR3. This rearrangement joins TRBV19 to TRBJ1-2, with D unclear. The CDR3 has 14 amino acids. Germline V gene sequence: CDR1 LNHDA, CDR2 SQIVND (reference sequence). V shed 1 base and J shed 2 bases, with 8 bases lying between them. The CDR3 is CASSIGQVNYGYTF. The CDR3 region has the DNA TGTGCCAGTAGTATAGGCCAGGTAAACTATGGCTACACCTTC.

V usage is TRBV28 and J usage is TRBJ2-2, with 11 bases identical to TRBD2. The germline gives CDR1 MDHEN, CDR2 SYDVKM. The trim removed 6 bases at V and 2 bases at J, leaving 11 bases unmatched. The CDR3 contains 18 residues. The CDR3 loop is CASRRTDTSGRNTGELFF. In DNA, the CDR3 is TGTGCCAGCAGGCGGACCGACACTAGCGGGAGAAACACCGGGGAGCTGTTTTTT.

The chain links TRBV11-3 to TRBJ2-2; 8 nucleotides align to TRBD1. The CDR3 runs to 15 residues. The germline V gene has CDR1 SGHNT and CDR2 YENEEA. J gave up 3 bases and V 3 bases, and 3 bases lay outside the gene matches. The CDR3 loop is CASSLSGGYTGELFF. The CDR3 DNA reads TGTGCCAGCAGCTTGTCAGGGGGCTACACCGGGGAGCTGTTTTTT.

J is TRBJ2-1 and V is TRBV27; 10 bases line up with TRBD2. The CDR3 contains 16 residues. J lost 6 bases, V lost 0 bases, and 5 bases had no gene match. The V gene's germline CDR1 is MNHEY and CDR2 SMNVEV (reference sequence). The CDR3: CASSLSASGSRNEQFF. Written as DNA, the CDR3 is TGTGCCAGCAGTTTATCGGCTAGCGGGAGCCGCAATGAGCAGTTCTTC.

CDR3 sequence: CASSIHPGTSGYEQYV. CDR3 coding DNA: TGTGCCAGCAGCATACATCCCGGGACTAGCGGGTACGAGCAGTACGTC. The chain links TRBV21-1 to TRBJ2-7; TRBD2 is the table's D call and was not checked against the DNA. TRBV21-1 represents a pseudogene. There are 16 residues in the CDR3.

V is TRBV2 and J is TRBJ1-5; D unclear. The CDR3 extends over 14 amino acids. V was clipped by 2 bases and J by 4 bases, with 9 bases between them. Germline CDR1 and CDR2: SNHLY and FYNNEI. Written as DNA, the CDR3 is TGTGCCAGCAGTGAAATGGCGGTGAATCAGCCCCAGCATTTT. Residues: CASSEMAVNQPQHF. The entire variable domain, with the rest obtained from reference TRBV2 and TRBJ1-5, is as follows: EPEVTQTPSHQVTQMGQEVILRCVPISNHLYFYWYRQILGQKVEFLVSFYNNEISEKSEIFDDQFSVERPDGSNFTLKIRSTKLEDSAMYFCASSEMAVNQPQHFGDGTRLSIL.

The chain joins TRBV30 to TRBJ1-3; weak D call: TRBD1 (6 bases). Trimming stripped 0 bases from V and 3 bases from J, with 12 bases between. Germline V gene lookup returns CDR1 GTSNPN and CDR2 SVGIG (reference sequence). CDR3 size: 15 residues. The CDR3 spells CAWSVQGVHGNTIYF. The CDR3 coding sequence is TGTGCCTGGAGTGTACAGGGTGTACATGGAAACACCATATATTTT.

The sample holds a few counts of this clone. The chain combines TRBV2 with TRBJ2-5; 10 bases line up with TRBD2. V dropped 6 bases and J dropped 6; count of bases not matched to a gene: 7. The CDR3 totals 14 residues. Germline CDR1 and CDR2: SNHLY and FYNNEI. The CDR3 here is CASRKAGGEKTQYF. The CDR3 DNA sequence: TGTGCCAGCAGGAAAGCGGGAGGGGAAAAGACCCAGTACTTC.

As DNA, the CDR3 is TGCGCCAGCAGCCCCGGGACAGGGGGCGCTGGAAACACCATATATTTT. Its protein product is CASSPGTGGAGNTIYF. V is TRBV5-1 and J is TRBJ1-3, with 12 bases lining up with TRBD1. The CDR3 sequence is 16 residues long. V shed 4 bases and J 2 bases; nucleotides not matched to a gene: 4. Germline values: CDR1 SGHRS, CDR2 YFSETQ.

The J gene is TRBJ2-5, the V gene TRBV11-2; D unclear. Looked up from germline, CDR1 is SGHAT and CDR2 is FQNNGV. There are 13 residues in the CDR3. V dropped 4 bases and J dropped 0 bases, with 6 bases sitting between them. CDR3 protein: CASSSPYQETQYF. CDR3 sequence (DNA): TGTGCCAGCAGCTCTCCGTACCAAGAGACCCAGTACTTC.

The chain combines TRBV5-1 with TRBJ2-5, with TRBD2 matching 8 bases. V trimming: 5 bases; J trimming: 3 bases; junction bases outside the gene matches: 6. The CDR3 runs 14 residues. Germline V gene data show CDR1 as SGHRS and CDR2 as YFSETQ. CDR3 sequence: CASRLTAGEETQYF. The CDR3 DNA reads TGCGCCAGCAGGCTGACAGCGGGAGAAGAGACCCAGTACTTC. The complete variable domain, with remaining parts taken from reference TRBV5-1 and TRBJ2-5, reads KAGVTQTPRYLIKTRGQQVTLSCSPISGHRSVSWYQQTPGQGLQFLFEYFSETQRNKGNFPGRFSGRQFSNSRSEMNVSTLELGDSALYLCASRLTAGEETQYFGPGTRLLVL.

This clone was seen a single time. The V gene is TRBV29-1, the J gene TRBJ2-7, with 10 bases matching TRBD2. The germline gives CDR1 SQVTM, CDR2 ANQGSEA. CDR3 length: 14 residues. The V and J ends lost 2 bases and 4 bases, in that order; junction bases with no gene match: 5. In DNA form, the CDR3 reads TGCAGCGTTGAAAAAGCGGGAGGGTTGTACGAGCAGTACTTC. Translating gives CSVEKAGGLYEQYF.

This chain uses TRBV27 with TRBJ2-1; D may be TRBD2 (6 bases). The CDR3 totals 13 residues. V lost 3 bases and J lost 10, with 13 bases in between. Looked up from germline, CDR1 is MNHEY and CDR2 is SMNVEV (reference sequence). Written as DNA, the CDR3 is TGTGCCAGCAGTTTCGGGACTGCTAGCGAGCAGTTCTTC. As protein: CASSFGTASEQFF.

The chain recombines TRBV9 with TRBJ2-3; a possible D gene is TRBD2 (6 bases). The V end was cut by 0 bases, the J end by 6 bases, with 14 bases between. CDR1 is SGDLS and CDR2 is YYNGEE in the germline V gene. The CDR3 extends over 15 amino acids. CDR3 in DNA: TGTGCCAGCAGCGTAGACGGGAGCCGATCGGATACGCAGTATTTT. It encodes CASSVDGSRSDTQYF.

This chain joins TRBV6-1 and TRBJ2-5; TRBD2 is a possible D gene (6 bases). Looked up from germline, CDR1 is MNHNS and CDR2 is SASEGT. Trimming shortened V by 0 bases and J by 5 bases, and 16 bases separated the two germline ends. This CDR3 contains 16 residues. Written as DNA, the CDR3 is TGTGCCAGCAGTGAAGCGGGAGGAACTCCATGGGAGACCCAGTACTTC. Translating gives CASSEAGGTPWETQYF.

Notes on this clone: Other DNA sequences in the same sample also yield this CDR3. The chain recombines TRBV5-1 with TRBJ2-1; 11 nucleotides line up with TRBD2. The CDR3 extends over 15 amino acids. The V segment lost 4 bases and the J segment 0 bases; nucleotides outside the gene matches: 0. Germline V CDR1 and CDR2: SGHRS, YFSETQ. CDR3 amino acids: CASSGLAGSYNEQFF. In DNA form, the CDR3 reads TGCGCCAGCAGCGGACTAGCGGGCTCCTACAATGAGCAGTTCTTC.

CDR3: CASSVRPVTGDEQFF. In DNA, the CDR3 is TGTGCCAGCAGCGTAAGACCCGTTACGGGTGATGAGCAGTTCTTC. The rearrangement joins TRBV9 to TRBJ2-1; D gene uncertain. This CDR3 region has 15 residues. V lost 1 base and J 8 bases, leaving 16 bases between the germline ends. Per germline, CDR1 SGDLS and CDR2 YYNGEE. Drawing the rest from reference TRBV9 and TRBJ2-1, the complete variable domain is DSGVTQTPKHLITATGQRVTLRCSPRSGDLSVYWYQQSLDQGLQFLIQYYNGEERAKGNILERFSAQQFPDLHSELNLSSLELGDSALYFCASSVRPVTGDEQFFGPGTRLTVL.

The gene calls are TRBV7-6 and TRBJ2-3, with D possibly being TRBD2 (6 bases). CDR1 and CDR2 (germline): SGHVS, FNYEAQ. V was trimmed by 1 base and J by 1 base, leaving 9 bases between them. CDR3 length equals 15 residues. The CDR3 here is CASSLVGGGTDTQYF. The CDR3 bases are TGTGCCAGCAGCTTAGTAGGCGGGGGCACAGATACGCAGTATTTT.

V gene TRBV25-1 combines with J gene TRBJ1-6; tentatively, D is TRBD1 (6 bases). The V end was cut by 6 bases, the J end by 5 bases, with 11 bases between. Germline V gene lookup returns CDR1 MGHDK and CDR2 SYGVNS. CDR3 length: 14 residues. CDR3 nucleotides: TGTGCCAGCAGACAGGGTTGGAATAATTCACCCCTCCACTTT. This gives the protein CASRQGWNNSPLHF.

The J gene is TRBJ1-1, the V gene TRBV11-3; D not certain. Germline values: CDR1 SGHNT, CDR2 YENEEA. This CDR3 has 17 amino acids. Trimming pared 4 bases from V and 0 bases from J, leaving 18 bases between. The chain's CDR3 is CASSSSPMVALNTEAFF. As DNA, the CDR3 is TGTGCCAGCAGCTCCTCCCCCATGGTAGCACTGAACACTGAAGCTTTCTTT.

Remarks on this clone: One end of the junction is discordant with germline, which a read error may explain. Here the CDR3 reads CASSFGSNRDRGSPTDF. The CDR3 nucleotides are TGCGCCAGCAGCTTCGGGAGTAACCGGGACAGGGGATCACCCACAGATTTT. This chain links TRBV5-1 with TRBJ1-3; 10 nucleotides agree with TRBD1. There are 17 residues in the CDR3. In germline, CDR1 is SGHRS, CDR2 YFSETQ.

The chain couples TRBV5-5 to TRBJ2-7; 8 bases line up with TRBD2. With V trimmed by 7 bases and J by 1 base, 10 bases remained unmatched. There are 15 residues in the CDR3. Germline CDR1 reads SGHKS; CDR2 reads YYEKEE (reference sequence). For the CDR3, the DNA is TGTGCCAGCGGCACCGGACTAGCAGTTTCCTACGAGCAGTACTTC. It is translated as CASGTGLAVSYEQYF.

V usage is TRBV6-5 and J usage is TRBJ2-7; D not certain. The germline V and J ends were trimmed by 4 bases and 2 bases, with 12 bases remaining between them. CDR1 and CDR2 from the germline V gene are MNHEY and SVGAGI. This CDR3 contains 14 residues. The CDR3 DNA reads TGTGCCAGCAGTTCCGGAGTTTACCCCTACGAGCAGTACGTC. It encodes CASSSGVYPYEQYV.

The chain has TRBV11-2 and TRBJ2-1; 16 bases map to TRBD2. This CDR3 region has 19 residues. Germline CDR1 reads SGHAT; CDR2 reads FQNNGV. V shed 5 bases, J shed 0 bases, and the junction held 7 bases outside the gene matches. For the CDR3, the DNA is TGTGCCAGCAGCACGGCCGGGACTAGCGGGAGGGTCTCCTACAATGAGCAGTTCTTC. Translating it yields CASSTAGTSGRVSYNEQFF.